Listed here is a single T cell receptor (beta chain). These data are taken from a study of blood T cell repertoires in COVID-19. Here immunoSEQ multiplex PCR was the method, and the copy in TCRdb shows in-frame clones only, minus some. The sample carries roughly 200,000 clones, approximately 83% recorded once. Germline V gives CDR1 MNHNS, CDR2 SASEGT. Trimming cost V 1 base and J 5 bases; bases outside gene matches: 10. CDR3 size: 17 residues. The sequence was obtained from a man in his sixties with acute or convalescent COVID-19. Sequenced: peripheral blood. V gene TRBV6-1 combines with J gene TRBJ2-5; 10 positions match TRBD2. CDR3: CASSEEAAGLAFETQYF. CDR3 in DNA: TGTGCCAGCAGTGAAGAAGCAGCGGGACTAGCGTTTGAGACCCAGTACTTC.